The 2 T cell receptor beta chains given below trace back to one sample, sequenced in a study of cytomegalovirus exposure and HLA in healthy donors. Amplification used 60 Vbeta primers and 13 Jbeta primers. Assay used: immunoSEQ multiplex PCR; TCRdb lists only in-frame clones, some missing. The sample holds 60,000 to 100,000 clones. The sample comprised PBMCs. The source of these receptors is a man aged 25 to 45 in good health and CMV-seronegative.

This sequence joins TRBV6-1 and TRBJ2-7; 7 bases agree with TRBD2. The V gene end was trimmed by 4 bases and the J gene end by 6 bases; junction bases not matched to a gene: 6. The CDR3 consists of 13 residues. The germline V gene has CDR1 MNHNS and CDR2 SASEGT. This CDR3 is CASSVGGRLEQYF. The CDR3 nucleotides are TGTGCCAGCAGTGTGGGGGGGAGGCTCGAGCAGTACTTC.

The chain employs TRBV6-6 and TRBJ2-4, with D tentatively TRBD1 (7 bases). With 5 bases removed from V and 0 bases from J, the gap between germline ends came to 14 bases. The length of the CDR3 is 16 residues. Germline V lookup: CDR1 MNHNY, CDR2 SVGAGI (reference sequence). CDR3 nucleotides: TGTGCCAGCAGTCCACGACAGGGACTAGCCAAAAACATTCAGTACTTC. It encodes CASSPRQGLAKNIQYF.